One and the same sample provided the 19 T cell receptor beta chains below, sequenced in a study of blood T cell repertoires in COVID-19 (dated by TCRdb to the early 2020s). Libraries were made using the immunoSEQ multiplex PCR assay. TCRdb took this table from immuneACCESS and kept in-frame rearrangements with V and J called. Such tables lack part of the clones; where checked against another copy, unresolved V genes explain under half of the gap, and the rest is unexplained. In this sample the table shows 55,000 to 65,000 clones, 80% to 90% of which occur a single time. Of the sample, under 8% is held by the ten largest clones. Material for sequencing was peripheral blood. The receptors stem from a man aged 55 to 70 with active or convalescent COVID-19.

The rearrangement uses TRBV24-1 and TRBJ2-3; 9 bases match TRBD1. The V segment lost 5 bases and the J segment 6 bases; nucleotides outside the gene matches: 5. CDR3 length: 14 amino acids. Germline V gives CDR1 KGHDR, CDR2 SFDVKD. The CDR3 loop is CATSGTGAGDTQYF. CDR3 coding DNA: TGTGCCACCAGTGGGACAGGGGCAGGGGATACGCAGTATTTT.

This clone was seen a few times. This chain uses TRBV5-1 with TRBJ1-3; weak D call: TRBD1 (5 bases). V lost 0 bases to trimming and J lost 4 bases, with 11 bases between them. This CDR3 has 15 amino acids. Germline V gene sequence: CDR1 SGHRS, CDR2 YFSETQ. In nucleotides, the CDR3 is TGCGCCAGCAGCTTGGAGGGGTCAGGAGGAAACACCATATATTTT. Amino acids: CASSLEGSGGNTIYF.

The sample holds one count of this clone. The J gene is TRBJ1-1, the V gene TRBV28; no clear D. The CDR3 runs 15 residues. The V end lost 10 bases, the J end lost 3 bases, and 21 bases lay between the germline ends. Germline V gene sequence: CDR1 MDHEN, CDR2 SYDVKM. CDR3 amino acids: CATFPSRGRDTEAFF. For the CDR3, the DNA is TGTGCCACCTTTCCGAGTAGAGGTCGTGACACTGAAGCTTTCTTT. Looking up the rest from reference TRBV28 and TRBJ1-1 gives the full variable domain: DVKVTQSSRYLVKRTGEKVFLECVQDMDHENMFWYRQDPGLGLRLIYFSYDVKMKEKGDIPEGYSVSREKKERFSLILESASTNQTSMYLCATFPSRGRDTEAFFGQGTRLTVV.

V is TRBV4-1 and J is TRBJ1-4; D gene ambiguous. Trimming left V 3 bases short and J 3 bases short, with 5 bases between. Looked up from germline, CDR1 is MGHRA and CDR2 is YSYEKL. This CDR3 is built from 13 residues. The chain's CDR3 is CASSQSPNEKLFF. CDR3 DNA: TGCGCCAGCAGCCAGAGTCCTAATGAAAAACTGTTTTTT.

This chain links TRBV6-2 or TRBV6-3 with TRBJ1-2; 11 bases map to TRBD1. Unmatched junction bases numbered 3, after V lost 2 bases and J lost 4 bases. This CDR3 spans 15 amino acids. In germline, CDR1 is MNHEY, CDR2 SVGEGT. The CDR3 spells CASSYTGTGGYGYTF. CDR3 DNA: TGTGCCAGCAGTTACACCGGGACAGGGGGCTATGGCTACACCTTC.

The chain has TRBV27 and TRBJ2-4; possibly TRBD2 for D (5 bases). CDR1 MNHEY and CDR2 SMNVEV come from the germline V gene (reference sequence). Trimming cost V 1 base and J 3 bases, with 10 bases left between them. This CDR3 is built from 15 residues. The CDR3 DNA reads as TGTGCCAGCAGTTTATTCGTCGGAGGCAAAAACATTCAGTACTTC. Protein product: CASSLFVGGKNIQYF.

The CDR3 region has the DNA TGTGCCAGCAGATCAGGGGGCAACTATGGCTACACCTTC. Translated, it gives CASRSGGNYGYTF. The chain combines TRBV6-6 with TRBJ1-2, with 8 nucleotides matching TRBD1. From germline, CDR1 is MNHNY and CDR2 SVGAGI (reference sequence). CDR3 length: 13 amino acids. Trimming took 6 bases from V and 2 from J; bases not matched to a gene: 2.

The V gene is TRBV6-5, the J gene TRBJ1-1, with 8 bases fitting TRBD1. V dropped 6 bases and J dropped 4; count of bases not matched to a gene: 7. The CDR3 is 14 amino acids. The germline V gene encodes CDR1 MNHEY and CDR2 SVGAGI. The chain's CDR3 is CASRDRAVSTEAFF. Here the CDR3 DNA reads TGTGCCAGCAGGGACAGGGCCGTGAGCACTGAAGCTTTCTTT.

This rearrangement joins TRBV3-1 (or the pseudogene TRBV3-2) to TRBJ1-2, with 8 nucleotides matching TRBD1. The CDR3 runs 14 residues. V lost 3 bases to trimming and J lost 8 bases; unmatched junction nucleotides: 8. Germline V gene sequence: CDR1 LGHDT, CDR2 YNNKEL (reference sequence). CDR3 nucleotide sequence: TGTGCCAGCAGCCATCCCAGGGGGCAGAGAGGCTACACCTTC. It is translated as CASSHPRGQRGYTF.

The genes are TRBV6-6 and TRBJ2-7; the D gene is possibly TRBD1 (5 bases). The V end lost 6 bases, the J end lost 0 bases, and 12 bases lay between the germline ends. Germline CDR1 is MNHNY and CDR2 is SVGAGI (reference sequence). This CDR3 is built from 14 residues. In nucleotides, the CDR3 is TGTGCCAGCAGACGTCAGGGAAGCTCCTACGAGCAGTACTTC. This codes for CASRRQGSSYEQYF.

The V call is TRBV7-9, the J call TRBJ1-1, with D possibly TRBD1 on 5 matching bases. The CDR3 totals 13 residues. V was trimmed by 3 bases and J by 2 bases, leaving 7 bases between them. The germline CDR1 and CDR2 sequences are SEHNR and FQNEAQ (reference sequence). The CDR3 region has the DNA TGTGCCAGCAGCTTTCAGGGAAACACTGAAGCTTTCTTT. Translated, it gives CASSFQGNTEAFF.

J is TRBJ2-1 and V is TRBV27; 11 bases are shared with TRBD2. The V and J ends lost 3 bases and 3 bases, in that order; junction bases with no gene match: 13. Germline loops: CDR1 MNHEY, CDR2 SMNVEV (reference sequence). The CDR3 loop spans 19 amino acids. The CDR3 region is CASSFSPLISGRDYNEQFF. CDR3 coding DNA: TGTGCCAGCAGTTTCTCACCCCTCATTAGCGGGAGGGACTACAATGAGCAGTTCTTC.

The V gene is TRBV29-1, the J gene TRBJ2-1; D may be TRBD2 (6 bases). Germline V lookup: CDR1 SQVTM, CDR2 ANQGSEA. The V end lost 0 bases, the J end lost 9 bases, and 12 bases lay between the germline ends. The length of the CDR3 is 13 residues. The CDR3: CSVEEEGGIEQFF. The CDR3 nucleotides read TGCAGCGTTGAAGAAGAAGGAGGGATTGAGCAGTTCTTC.

The chain uses TRBV11-1 and TRBJ2-7; D is ambiguous. V dropped 7 bases and J dropped 0 bases, with 10 bases sitting between them. Germline V gives CDR1 SGHAT, CDR2 FQDESV (reference sequence). This CDR3 has 13 amino acids. CDR3 residues: CASTLGGSYEQYF. DNA of the CDR3: TGTGCCAGCACTCTTGGCGGCTCCTACGAGCAGTACTTC.

V gene TRBV28 combines with J gene TRBJ1-5, with D uncertain. This CDR3 comprises 13 residues. Trimming took off 4 bases at V and 7 bases at J, with 11 bases between the two ends. Germline lookup yields CDR1 MDHEN and CDR2 SYDVKM. The DNA for the CDR3 is TGTGCCAGCAGTTGGCGGCAGAACCAGCCCCAGCATTTT. The encoded protein is CASSWRQNQPQHF.

The chain is built from TRBV2 and TRBJ2-3, with 9 bases that match TRBD1. The CDR3 covers 13 residues. The germline gives CDR1 SNHLY, CDR2 FYNNEI. Trimming cost V 6 bases and J 6 bases; bases outside gene matches: 4. The DNA for the CDR3 is TGTGCCAGCAGGACAGGGGGAGGCGATACGCAGTATTTT. Its protein is CASRTGGGDTQYF. Using reference TRBV2 and TRBJ2-3 for the parts outside the CDR3, the full variable domain is EPEVTQTPSHQVTQMGQEVILRCVPISNHLYFYWYRQILGQKVEFLVSFYNNEISEKSEIFDDQFSVERPDGSNFTLKIRSTKLEDSAMYFCASRTGGGDTQYFGPGTRLTVL.

The chain has TRBV19 and TRBJ1-4; TRBD1 matches at 9 bases. From germline, CDR1 is LNHDA and CDR2 SQIVND (reference sequence). V was pared by 4 bases and J by 4 bases, with 7 bases of the junction left unmatched. The CDR3 length is 16 residues. The CDR3 region has the DNA TGTGCCAGTAGTACGCGACAGGGGGGCCTTAATGAAAAACTGTTTTTT. It encodes CASSTRQGGLNEKLFF.

Only a few counts were recorded for this clone. V and J are TRBV5-4 and TRBJ1-6; 7 bases map to TRBD1. With V trimmed by 4 bases and J by 6 bases, 7 bases remained unmatched. Germline V gene lookup returns CDR1 SGHNT and CDR2 YYREEE (reference sequence). The CDR3 runs to 15 residues. CDR3 sequence: CASSTGDSTNSPLHF. CDR3 sequence (DNA): TGTGCCAGCAGCACGGGGGACAGTACTAATTCACCCCTCCACTTT.

The chain carries TRBV6-2 or TRBV6-3 and TRBJ2-1; D may be TRBD2 (6 bases). Germline CDR1 and CDR2: MNHEY and SVGEGT. This CDR3 has 12 amino acids. V gave up 4 bases and J gave up 15 bases, with 16 bases separating them. Written as DNA, the CDR3 is TGTGCCAGCAGTTTGGGGGACTCCTACCCGTTCTTC. It codes for CASSLGDSYPFF.